Sequencing of this T cell receptor (beta chain) was carried out in a study of neurological immune-mediated disorders. The study, taken as a whole, reports: None of the CDR3 amino acid sequences in expanded clones turned up in more than one subject, which points to private repertoires in all groups.

A remark on this clonotype: The target antigen is unknown.

Germline CDR1 reads WNHNN; CDR2 reads SYGVQD (reference sequence). The CDR3 contains 13 residues. With 2 bases removed from V and 11 bases from J, the gap between germline ends came to 15 bases. The sorted libraries took about a million CD4+ or CD8+ T cells. 5'RACE with 10-nucleotide random UMIs produced the cDNA. A single run covered 15-18 subjects with over 170 million TCR-beta sequences. TCRdb independently ran MiXCR on the 5' RACE reads; one entry per CDR3 protein. The table has approximately 38,000 distinct CDR3 sequences, roughly 11% seen once; the top ten hold around 3.9%. This sequence was found in a woman in her thirties with HTLV-1-associated myelopathy (HAM/TSP). Material for sequencing was CD4+ T cells from blood. The J gene is TRBJ1-2, the V gene TRBV10-1; D gene uncertain. The CDR3 sequence is CASSERRCFGYTF. The CDR3 nucleotides read TGCGCCAGCAGTGAGCGACGATGTTTTGGATACACCTTC.